This entry describes one T cell receptor (beta chain). The clone's antigen remains unknown. Per-base qualities were not stored, and no clone one base away is much larger. The sample belongs to a study of cytomegalovirus exposure and HLA in healthy donors (dated 2017 in TCRdb). For the wider study: An earlier analysis of roughly 630 of the donors reported 250 to 350 Gb of sequence data and about 100 million unique TCR beta sequences from 190 million or so T cells. An early release that covered about 600 HLA-typed donors contained around 330 gigabases of sequencing data and 70 million to 100 million unique TCR sequences. Among the approximately 400 genotyped donors, approximately 82% belonged to the genetic ancestry cluster associated with self-reported Caucasian donors. The aim of the study was to test whether cataloging public T cell receptors could identify signatures of past pathogen exposure. The study profiled the T cell repertoires of 500 to 800 subjects by immunosequencing and related them to cytomegalovirus serostatus. In addition to the first cohort of around 670 subjects, a separate validation cohort of 130 or so different subjects was used. To predict cytomegalovirus infection status, the study combined high-throughput TCR immunosequencing, statistical association of individual TCRs with disease status, and machine learning. A later analysis re-analyzed previously published TCR beta repertoires from roughly 600 donors and added high-resolution HLA genotyping to study TCR occurrence patterns. Rather than using new phenotypic data, the later analysis identified candidate immune exposures from TCR beta sequences and from how often those sequences occurred across donors. In an earlier analysis of a few hundred of the donors, high-throughput TCR beta sequencing was used to judge whether each TCR beta V gene segment behaved as functional or pseudogenic. Donor age, sex, ethnicity and CMV serostatus were compiled together with the repertoire data. A later genetic analysis took genome-wide SNP genotypes for about three fifths of the 666 donors and used that subset as a discovery cohort. All discovery cohort repertoires had been generated on a single sequencing platform. Both class I and class II loci were covered by HLA typing, at four-digit resolution. The number of donors typed differed by locus, with 629-630 for A, B, C, DRB1 and DQB1, approximately 500 for DQA1, 606 for DPA1, and some 450 for DPB1. A handful of DR-DQ haplotypes were handled as single units for association and clustering because linkage in the cohort was strong. Across roughly 420 genotyped donors of the cohort, an average of about 250,000 unique TCR beta nucleotide sequences per donor were sequenced, and 15% to 20% of those sequences were non-productive.

The research as a whole found: A few of the identified cytomegalovirus-associated TCR beta chains were confirmed in vitro to be specific for cytomegalovirus antigens. At a false discovery rate of 0.05, a later analysis linked under 20,000 TCR beta sequences to specific HLA alleles. Because some donors lacked HLA typing at each locus, the association tests relied only on the typed subset. A further reported finding was that TCR beta sequences accurately predicted the HLA-A and HLA-B alleles for most subjects in the first cohort. A later analysis found that TCR association rates varied across HLA loci, with DRB1 alleles showing the most associated TCRs and HLA-C alleles the fewest. Because counts were too low, approximately 15 rarely observed V segments, including chromosome 9 orphons, were excluded from the earlier analysis of fewer than 650 of the donors. This cohort had only TCR beta chains sequenced, and the lack of alpha or paired-chain data limited which features could be detected. A cluster of highly shared sequence variants was judged likely to be a technical artifact of the sequencing pipeline. Most CMV-associated TCR beta chains appeared to be HLA-restricted in a later analysis, and the HLA associations seemed to be driven largely by CMV exposure. Compared with the approximately 670-donor mean, donors in an Asian-associated ancestry cluster had fewer N-insertions in productive TCRs, according to a later genetic analysis. Correlated functional status among segregating V segments might be attributable to linkage disequilibrium, but an unknown experimental factor could not be ruled out. A later genetic analysis associated a missense DCLRE1C variant with V-gene and J-gene trimming of TCR beta chains, and an independent cohort replicated the association. Roughly uniform sequencing depth across donors was assumed in presence/absence analyses, although this assumption may not hold. In a later analysis, several top co-occurrence clusters were reported to appear linked to parvovirus B19, influenza, CMV and Epstein-Barr virus. Strong co-occurrence of HLA alleles, especially DR and DQ, made assigning TCR associations to individual alleles difficult. In a later analysis, HLA-associated TCR beta chains were found to be more clonally expanded and to have lower generation probabilities than equally common non-associated chains. For the cohort, immune exposure information was limited to CMV serostatus. In an earlier analysis of about 540 of the donors, most TCR beta V segments were observed in productive rearrangements about 87% or about 30% of the time, broadly matching IMGT annotations. The authors suggested that the approach could potentially be extended to other disease states and immunological phenotypes. Most TCR sequences were seen in very few donors, while some public TCRs were found in many individuals. The study gave a list of 150 to 200 TCR beta chains associated with cytomegalovirus. The classifier was reported to diagnose cytomegalovirus status with high specificity and sensitivity in both the original and validation cohorts.

The cohort was made up of 500 to 800 healthy bone marrow donors. All cohort members were sampled while nominally healthy, although unrecorded immune exposures were likely present. The donor tested CMV seropositive, placing the donor among the 290 or so seropositive members of the cohort. A peripheral blood sample was provided by each donor, and peripheral blood mononuclear cells were used for TCR beta sequencing. Genomic DNA extraction from the blood cell samples was performed with the Qiagen DNeasy Blood Extraction Kit. The protocol used for the library was the immunoSEQ multiplex PCR assay. For the multiplex PCR, a mixture combining 60 forward primers for TCR Vbeta segments and 13 reverse primers for TCR Jbeta segments was used. Amplification of the CDR3 region of rearranged TCR beta genes was performed with a multiplex PCR assay on genomic DNA. The amplified TCR beta libraries were sequenced on the Illumina HiSeq System as 87-base-pair reads. The paper's data handling went like this. In a later analysis, 70 million to 95 million unique TCR beta chains were counted across the roughly 610 repertoires, and approximately 9.9 million of these chains were shared by at least two donors. Raw reads were error-corrected and collapsed into unique sequences by a nearest-neighbor algorithm in which closely related sequences were merged to remove PCR and sequencing errors. V, D and J gene segments were assigned by aligning CDR3 sequences to IMGT reference sequences. Each retained sequence needed at least a six-nucleotide match to both a V gene segment and a J gene segment. Rearrangements were called productive when the CDR3 lacked stop codons and stayed in frame with V and J; all others were non-productive. CDR3 was defined by IMGT convention, running from the second conserved V-encoded cysteine to the conserved J-encoded phenylalanine. Sequences without an unambiguous match to a single V gene segment were excluded from the earlier analysis of about 600 of the donors. An earlier analysis of 500 to 700 of the donors classified V segments as functional when productive rearrangements were above 56.7% and as segregating when the standard deviation between donors was above 5%. A statistical classification framework was built for diagnosing cytomegalovirus status from the catalog of TCR beta chain sequences. In a later analysis, V and J genes were assigned by comparing TCR nucleotide sequences against IMGT/GENE-DB human TR gene sequences. A later analysis assigned CDR3 sequences and most-parsimonious VDJ recombination scenarios with the TCRdist pipeline. In a later analysis, every TCR beta chain was defined by the combination of its CDR3 amino acid sequence and its V-gene family, and reads without a unique V-gene family were dropped. To address suspected cross-contamination and a sequencing artifact, a later analysis removed over 500 highly shared, low-generation-probability nucleotide sequences. A later analysis calculated a clonal expansion index for each public chain from normalized within-repertoire ranks of inferred template counts. In a later analysis, generation probabilities were computed with a VDJ recombination model fitted to out-of-frame rearrangements, and the resulting probabilities were checked against IGoR. A later analysis scored TCR-TCR, TCR-HLA and TCR-CMV co-occurrence with hypergeometric tests, applying a repertoire-size bias correction to TCR pairs. False discovery rates were estimated in a later analysis by permuting HLA or CMV assignments 20 times. A later analysis grouped co-occurring TCRs with DBSCAN, adding TCRdist sequence similarity when clustering within HLA-allele-positive subsets. Co-occurrence clustering excluded repertoires with fewer than 30,000 or more than 120,000 public chains, plus five with anomalous nucleotide sharing. Drawn from immuneACCESS, this table holds only the in-frame rearrangements with V and J called that TCRdb kept. Clones are partly lost; checked studies trace under half to an unresolved V gene and leave the rest unexplained. That table is the source of V, J and clone size, and D and trimming were worked out from the DNA. Across this sample there are some 200,000 clones, with approximately 78% seen only once. The ten largest clonotypes hold approximately 6.5% of the sample.

Material for sequencing was PBMCs. This sequence was found in a woman aged 45 to 65 in good health and CMV-seropositive.

The nucleotide sequence is given as TGTGCCAGCAGCTTTGGACAGGGGGCGGTGAATACGCAGTATTTT. Its product reads: CASSFGQGAVNTQYF. The chain couples TRBV5-4 to TRBJ2-3, and 11 junctional nucleotides match TRBD1. For this chain, trimming is 2 bases at the V end and 7 bases at the J end, and the number of junction bases without a gene match is 6. CDR1 and CDR2 are drawn from the germline V gene (reference sequence): SGHNT, YYREEE. The cysteine opens and the phenylalanine closes a CDR3 of 15 amino acids. The sequence is cut down to CDR3 DNA, 45 bases in frame from base 1. With all but the CDR3 taken from the reference TRBV5-4 and TRBJ2-3 genes, the full variable domain is: ETGVTQSPTHLIKTRGQQVTLRCSSQSGHNTVSWYQQALGQGPQFIFQYYREEENGRGNFPPRFSGLQFPNYSSELNVNALELDDSALYLCASSFGQGAVNTQYFGPGTRLTVL.